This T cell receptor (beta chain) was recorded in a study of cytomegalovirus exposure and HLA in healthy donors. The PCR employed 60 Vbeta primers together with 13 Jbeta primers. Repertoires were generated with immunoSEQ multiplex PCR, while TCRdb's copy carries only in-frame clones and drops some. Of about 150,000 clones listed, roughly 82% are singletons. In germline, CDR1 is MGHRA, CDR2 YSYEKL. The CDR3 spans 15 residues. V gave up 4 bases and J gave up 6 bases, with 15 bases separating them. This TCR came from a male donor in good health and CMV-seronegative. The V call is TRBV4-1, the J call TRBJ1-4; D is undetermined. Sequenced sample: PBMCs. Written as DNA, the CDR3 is TGCGCCAGCAGCCCCCTTCAGCGGGCGGATGAAAAACTGTTTTTT. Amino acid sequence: CASSPLQRADEKLFF.